A single T cell receptor beta chain is shown here with its context. Its antigen remains unidentified. No base qualities exist here, and no much larger clone lies one base off it. Library prep was done by the immunoSEQ multiplex PCR assay. Following the manufacturer's protocol, the hsTCRB Kit was used to amplify rearranged TCR beta chain sequences. An Illumina MiSeq was used to sequence the TCRB libraries. On the study's bioinformatics: Demultiplexing, trimming and gene mapping were performed with the kit vendor's proprietary platform. TCRdb took this table from immuneACCESS and kept in-frame rearrangements with V and J called. Such tables lack part of the clones; where checked against another copy, unresolved V genes explain under half of the gap, and the rest is unexplained. V, J and clone size reflect that table, while D and trimming were determined from the DNA. This sample gives about 60,000 clones in total; around 85% of them show up just once. The top ten clones comprise over 1.5% of the sample.

This specimen belongs to a study of a mutant IDH1 vaccine in newly diagnosed glioma (dated by TCRdb to about 2021). Concerning the study at large: In the chemotherapy-containing groups, vaccination started alongside temozolomide cycles, whereas in patients who had radiotherapy alone it started 4-6 weeks after radiotherapy. Prior to enrollment, standard therapy consisting of radiotherapy alone, temozolomide alone, or radiochemotherapy with temozolomide had been administered to patients, with the combination being received by most patients. Of the roughly 34 treated patients, approximately 60% were male and approximately 38% were female, and a mean age of 40.4 years was recorded. Longitudinal TCRB deep sequencing was performed for around 23 treated patients wherever samples were available for exploratory analyses. Peripheral blood was drawn at six visits: V03 (baseline), V05, V07, V10, V12 and V13. The week-35 safety follow-up was designated visit V12, and the week-47 end of study was designated visit V13.

Results and caveats for the whole study, not just this receptor: Selection of PBMC samples for TCRB deep sequencing was based on availability. Pseudoprogression seemed to be unrelated to changes in the top peripheral T cell clonotypes found by TCRB sequencing. Immune responses induced by the vaccine were seen in about 93% of patients across multiple MHC alleles. The authors noted that analyses of patient blood samples could not be reproduced because of sample limitations.

Spanning cysteine to phenylalanine, the CDR3 consists of 14 amino acids. Kept here is only the CDR3 DNA, which spans 42 bases and is read in frame from base 1. Relative to germline, V is 4 bases shorter and J is 4 bases shorter, with 14 bases between their ends. The germline V gene (reference sequence) provides CDR1 MNHEY and CDR2 SMNVEV. The sample's time point label, in plain terms: week 35, safety follow-up. Each vaccine dose, consisting of 300 ug of a 20-mer mutant IDH1 peptide in Montanide, was administered subcutaneously with topical imiquimod. Across visits V03 through V10, patients got a total of eight vaccinations, given in weeks 1, 3, 5, 7, 11, 15, 19 and 23. Newly diagnosed WHO grade 3 or 4 IDH1-mutant astrocytomas showing loss of nuclear ATRX were present in the donors. The samples were drawn from NOA16, a multicentre, single-arm, open-label phase I trial in Germany that tested a mutant IDH1 peptide vaccine in humans for the first time. The DNeasy Blood and Tissue Kit was used to extract genomic DNA from EDTA blood for TCRB sequencing.

Here the sequenced sample was PBMCs, taken from a glioma patient whose treatment included an IDH1 peptide vaccine. The sequence is built from TRBV27 and TRBJ2-7; the D gene remains uncertain. The origin of this receptor is a man aged 35-49 years with glioma. The nucleotide sequence reads TGTGCCAGCAGTTCAATGAACGAGCCGTACGAGCAGTACTTC. Translated, this gives CASSSMNEPYEQYF.